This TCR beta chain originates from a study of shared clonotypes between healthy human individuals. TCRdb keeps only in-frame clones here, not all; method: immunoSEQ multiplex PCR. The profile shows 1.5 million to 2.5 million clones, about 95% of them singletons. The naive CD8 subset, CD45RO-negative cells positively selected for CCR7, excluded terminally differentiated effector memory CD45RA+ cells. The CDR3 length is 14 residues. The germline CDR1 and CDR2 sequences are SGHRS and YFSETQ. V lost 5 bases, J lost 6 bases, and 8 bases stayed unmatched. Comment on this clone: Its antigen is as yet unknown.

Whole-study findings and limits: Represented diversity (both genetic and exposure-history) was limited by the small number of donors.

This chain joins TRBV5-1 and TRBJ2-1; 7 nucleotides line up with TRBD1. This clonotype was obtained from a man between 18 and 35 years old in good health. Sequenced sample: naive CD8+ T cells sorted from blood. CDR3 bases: TGCGCCAGCAGTTCTCCGGGACAGCTCAATGAGCAGTTCTTC. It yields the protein CASSSPGQLNEQFF.